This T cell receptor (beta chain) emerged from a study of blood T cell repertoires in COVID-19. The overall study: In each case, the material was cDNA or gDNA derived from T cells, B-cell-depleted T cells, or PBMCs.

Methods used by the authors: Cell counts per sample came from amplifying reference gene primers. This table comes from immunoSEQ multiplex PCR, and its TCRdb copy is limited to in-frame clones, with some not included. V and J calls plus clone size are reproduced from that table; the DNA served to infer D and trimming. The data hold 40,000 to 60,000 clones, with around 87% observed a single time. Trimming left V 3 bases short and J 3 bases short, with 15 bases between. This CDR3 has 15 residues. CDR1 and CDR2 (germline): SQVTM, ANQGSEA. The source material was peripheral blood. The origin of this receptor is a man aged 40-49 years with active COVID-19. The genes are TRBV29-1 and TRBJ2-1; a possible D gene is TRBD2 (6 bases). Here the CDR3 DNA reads TGCAGCGTTGAGAGTGGAGGGCCTAACTACAATGAGCAGTTCTTC. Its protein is CSVESGGPNYNEQFF.